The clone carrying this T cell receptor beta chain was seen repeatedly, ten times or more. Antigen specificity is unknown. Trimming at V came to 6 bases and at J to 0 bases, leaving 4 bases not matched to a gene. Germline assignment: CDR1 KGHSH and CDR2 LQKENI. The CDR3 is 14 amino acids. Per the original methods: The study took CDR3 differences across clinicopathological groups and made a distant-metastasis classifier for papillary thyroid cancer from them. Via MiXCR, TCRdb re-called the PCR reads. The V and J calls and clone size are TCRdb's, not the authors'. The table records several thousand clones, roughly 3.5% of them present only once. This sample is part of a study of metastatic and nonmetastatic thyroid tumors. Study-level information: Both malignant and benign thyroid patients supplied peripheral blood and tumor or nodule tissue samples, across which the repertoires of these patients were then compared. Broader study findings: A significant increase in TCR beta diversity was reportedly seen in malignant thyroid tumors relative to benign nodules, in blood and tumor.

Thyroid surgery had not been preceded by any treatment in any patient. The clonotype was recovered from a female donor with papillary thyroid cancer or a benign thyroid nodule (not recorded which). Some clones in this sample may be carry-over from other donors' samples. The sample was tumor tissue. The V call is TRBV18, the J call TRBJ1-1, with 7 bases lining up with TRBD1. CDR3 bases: TGTGCCAGCTCTCAGGACAGGCTGAACACTGAAGCTTTCTTT. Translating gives CASSQDRLNTEAFF.